This T cell receptor (beta chain) was sequenced during a study of blood T cell repertoires in COVID-19. As for the study in general: COVID-19 samples collected from the United States, Italy and Spain covered acute and convalescent phases. PBMCs, B-cell-depleted T cells, or T cells provided the cDNA or gDNA that made up the material.

Authors' data handling: For nucleated cells, counts were estimated from reference gene primer amplification. Assay: immunoSEQ multiplex PCR; the TCRdb copy retains only in-frame clones and omits some. V and J calls plus clone size are reproduced from that table; the DNA served to infer D and trimming. In the table there are 150,000 to 200,000 clones, 74% of which are singletons. The germline gives CDR1 LNHDA, CDR2 SQIVND (reference sequence). With V trimmed by 7 bases and J by 3 bases, 6 bases remained unmatched. The CDR3 length is 14 residues. The sequence came from an elderly woman with acute or convalescent COVID-19. Sequencing input: peripheral blood. V usage is TRBV19 and J usage is TRBJ1-1; TRBD1 agrees at 9 bases. The CDR3: CASNLQGADTEAFF. The CDR3 region has the DNA TGTGCCAGTAATCTACAGGGGGCCGACACTGAAGCTTTCTTT.